This TCR beta chain derives from a study of human T cells and chemical hapten exposure. Points from the study as a whole: Controls formed significantly fewer large CDR3 similarity clusters than expanded TCRs did.

This clonotype occurred many times. What it binds is unknown. As originally analysed: Sample TCR counts, which ranged from 23,224 to 690,600, had a median of roughly 99,000. TCRdb re-derived calls from the RACE reads in MiXCR, one entry per CDR3 protein. The V and J calls reflect TCRdb's pipeline rather than the authors' work. The top ten clones hold approximately 2.4% of a sample with about 380,000 distinct CDR3 sequences, roughly 5.3% of them seen once. Time point of the sample: pre-sensitization, week 0. Treatment in this sample: therapeutic diphenylcyclopropenone sensitization with weekly scalp DPC. V was cut by 3 bases and J by 6 bases, with 9 bases left in between. The germline CDR1 and CDR2 sequences are DFQATT and SNEGSKA (reference sequence). There are 11 residues in the CDR3.

This sample comprised whole blood, obtained in connection with sensitization to the hapten diphenylcyclopropenone (DPC). The clonotype was recovered from a woman between 45 and 65 years old with alopecia areata. Some clones in this sample may be carry-over from other donors' samples. The chain employs TRBV20-1 and TRBJ2-7; no clear D. The CDR3 region is CSASHIGEQYF. CDR3 coding DNA: TGCAGTGCTAGCCACATAGGCGAGCAGTACTTC.